This record looks at one T cell receptor beta chain sequence and its context. The antigen is unknown. Relative to the germline gene, one junction end is altered; a read error may explain this. A history of autoimmune disease or systemic immunosuppression excluded patients. This sample is part of a study of OX40 agonist ivuxolimab in advanced cancers. Study-wide context: While on treatment, patients had intravenous ivuxolimab at 0.01 to 10 mg/kg every 2 weeks. A partial response was reached by three patients: one with hepatocellular carcinoma and two with cutaneous melanoma.

Only in-frame clones appear in the TCRdb table, and some are missing; sequencing was by immunoSEQ multiplex PCR. The sample has under 40,000 clones; around 81% are singletons. Germline CDR1 and CDR2: SSHAT and FNYEAQ (reference sequence). The CDR3 covers 15 residues. Study-wide findings and caveats: Within 6 weeks, CD4+ and CD8+ blood T cells expanded clonally at 0.1 to 3.0 mg/kg.

The sequence came from an adult with an advanced solid tumor such as melanoma, head and neck, liver or kidney cancer. Sequencing was performed on CD4+ or CD8+ T cells sorted from blood, taken in a trial of the OX40 agonist ivuxolimab. This rearrangement joins TRBV7-7 to TRBJ2-2; 12 nucleotides line up with TRBD2. DNA of the CDR3: TGTGCTAGCAGCTTCACTAGCGGGGGGACCGGGGAGCTGTTTTTT. Translation: CASSFTSGGTGELFF.